The rows below give T cell receptor beta chains drawn from one sample of a study of metastatic and nonmetastatic thyroid tumors. Using MiXCR, TCRdb re-called clones from the PCR reads. The sample carries around 20,000 clones, about a fifth recorded once. The sequenced sample was tumor tissue. Receptors were obtained from a female donor with papillary thyroid cancer or a benign thyroid nodule (not recorded which). Some clones in this sample may be carry-over from other donors' samples. The CDR3 runs from the conserved cysteine through the conserved F or W. The D gene is left open where the match is weak. For some rows the clone size is stated as once, few or many, or as a class when expanded; others skip it.

>many|.|TRBV5-1|TRBJ1-2|11
TGCGCCAGCAGCTTGGGATATGGCTACACCTTC
CASSLGYGYTF
>.|.|TRBV25-1|TRBJ2-7|13
TGTGCCAGCAGTGAATATAGAGGGTCCAGGCAGTACTTC
CASSEYRGSRQYF
>many|.|TRBV6-1|TRBJ1-5|15
TGTGCCAGCAAGATTGCACAGGTTAGCAATCAGCCCCAGCATTTT
CASKIAQVSNQPQHF
>many|.|TRBV6-1|TRBJ2-1|13
TGTGCCAGCAGCAACGACAGGTACAATGAGCAGTTCTTC
CASSNDRYNEQFF
>.|.|TRBV29-1|TRBJ1-1|12
TGCAGCGTTGAGGGTCTGTTCACTGAAGCTTTCTTT
CSVEGLFTEAFF
>many|TRBD1|TRBV5-1|TRBJ2-1|17
TGCGCCAGCAGCTTGGCCGAGAGGACAGGGGGGAGGAATGAGCAGTTCTTC
CASSLAERTGGRNEQFF
>.|.|TRBV5-6|TRBJ2-3|15
TGTGCCAGCAGCTTGCAGGATTTTGGGGGAGATACGCAGTATTTT
CASSLQDFGGDTQYF
>.|TRBD1|TRBV30|TRBJ1-6|16
TGTGCCTGGAGCGGGACAGGGAGCTCCTATAATTCACCCCTCCACTTT
CAWSGTGSSYNSPLHF
>many|TRBD2|TRBV10-3|TRBJ2-1|16
TGTGCCATCCGAGGCCACCAAGCGGGAGGTTACAATGAGCAGTTCTTC
CAIRGHQAGGYNEQFF
>.|.|TRBV20-1|TRBJ2-7|16
TGCAGTGCTAGAGCCCTAAGGGGGGAATTGGTGGGCGAGCAGTACTTC
CSARALRGELVGEQYF
>many|.|TRBV20-1|TRBJ2-7|11
TGCAGTGCCTCGGACCTTTACGAGCAGTACTTC
CSASDLYEQYF
>many|TRBD2|TRBV7-9|TRBJ2-1|16
TGTGCCAGCAGCTTACCGCTAGCGGGAGATTACAATGAGCAGTTCTTC
CASSLPLAGDYNEQFF
>many|TRBD2|TRBV28|TRBJ2-1|18
TGTGCCAGCAGTTTGGGAGTTAGGAGAGCGGGAGACTACAATGAGCAGTTCTTC
CASSLGVRRAGDYNEQFF
>many|.|TRBV5-1|TRBJ1-1|14
TGCGCCAGCAGCTTGACAGGGTCGCCGGGTGAAGCTTTCTTT
CASSLTGSPGEAFF
>.|.|TRBV20-1|TRBJ2-7|10
TGCAGTGCTATGGACTACGAGCAGTACTTC
CSAMDYEQYF
>.|TRBD2|TRBV6-5|TRBJ2-3|15
TGTGCCAGCAGTTACGGGCGCGGGAGTGGAGATACGCAGTATTTT
CASSYGRGSGDTQYF
>many|.|TRBV29-1|TRBJ2-7|13
TGCAGCGTTGCTCTCCAGGGAAACTACGAGCAGTACTTC
CSVALQGNYEQYF